This T cell receptor (beta chain) comes out of a study of cytomegalovirus exposure and HLA in healthy donors. The PCR had 60 Vbeta and 13 Jbeta primers. Data came from immunoSEQ multiplex PCR; TCRdb stores just in-frame clones and leaves some out. Among under 65,000 clones, 82% were seen once, and the ten largest hold approximately 3%. General study results and limits: Later on, a genetic analysis was performed. It linked a missense variant in DCLRE1C with V- and J-gene trimming of TCR beta. Clonal expansion was found to be greater in HLA-associated TCR beta chains than in equally common others in a later analysis. The later analysis indicated that the majority of CMV-associated TCR beta chains appeared HLA-restricted.

The germline V gene encodes CDR1 SGDLS and CDR2 YYNGEE. V trimming: 3 bases; J trimming: 1 base; junction bases outside the gene matches: 6. This CDR3 region has 15 residues. Turning to this clone: Its matching antigen is unknown.

The specimen sequenced was PBMCs. The chain recombines TRBV9 with TRBJ1-1; 7 positions agree with TRBD1. This sequence was found in a woman aged 18-29 years in good health and CMV-seronegative. As DNA, the CDR3 is TGTGCCAGCAGCGCCGAGACAGGGAGGAACACTGAAGCTTTCTTT. This translates into CASSAETGRNTEAFF.